The rows below give T cell receptor beta chains drawn from one sample of a study of blood T cells in healthy people across ages. MiXCR, applied by TCRdb to the 5' RACE reads, yields one record per CDR3 protein. This sample carries about 650,000 distinct CDR3 sequences, about a third of them seen once, and the ten largest clones take 15%. Sequencing input: blood. These receptors came from an elderly woman in good health. Each CDR3 is given with its conserved first and last residue. A D gene is named only where the DNA matches it firmly. Size tells how often a clone was seen (once, few, many) or the class of an expanded clone, and some rows leave it out.

TRBJ2-7,few,TRBV7-2,.,TGTGCCAGCAGCTTAACTAGGGCGGGAAATGAGCAGTACTTC,CASSLTRAGNEQYF
TRBJ2-6,many,TRBV11-2,TRBD2,TGTGCCAGCAGCTTCCGGGGGGGCCTCGTCCTAGACAACGAGAGCTCTGGGGCCAACGTCCTGACTTTC,CASSFRGGLVLDNESSGANVLTF
TRBJ2-5,many,TRBV12-3/TRBV12-4,.,TGTGCCAGCAGTTCGGTGGGGCGCCAAGAGACCCAGTACTTC,CASSSVGRQETQYF
TRBJ2-1,.,TRBV20-1,.,TGCAGTGTTGGGACCAACAATGAGCAGTTCTTC,CSVGTNNEQFF
TRBJ2-3,few,TRBV7-3,.,TGTGCCAGCAGCCTCACTTCTAGCACAGATACGCAGTATTTT,CASSLTSSTDTQYF
TRBJ2-5,many,TRBV3-1,.,TGTGCCAGCAACGCTCTGGGTACCCAAGAGACCCAGTACTTC,CASNALGTQETQYF
TRBJ1-5,.,TRBV24-1,.,TGTGCCACCAGTGACAAGGGGGGATATCAGCCCCAGCATTTT,CATSDKGGYQPQHF
TRBJ1-2,few,TRBV27,TRBD1,TGTGCCAGCAGTTTATCGGGGACAGACTATGGCTACACCTTC,CASSLSGTDYGYTF
TRBJ2-1,many,TRBV5-1,TRBD2,TGCGCCAGCAGCACGGGACTAGCGGGAGGAGATGAGCAGTTCTTC,CASSTGLAGGDEQFF
TRBJ2-6,.,TRBV7-3,.,TGTGCCAGCAGCCGTTCCGGGTACACTGGGGCCAACGTCCTGACTTTC,CASSRSGYTGANVLTF
TRBJ1-2,many,TRBV27,.,TGTGCCAGCAGTTTAAAACCAGCAAACTATGGCTACACCTTC,CASSLKPANYGYTF
TRBJ2-7,few,TRBV5-6,.,TGTGCCAACAGCTTGACGGGCAGCTCCTACGAGCAGTACTTC,CANSLTGSSYEQYF
TRBJ1-1,once,TRBV20-1,TRBD1,TGCAGTGCTGACAGGGGGATGAACACTGAAGCTTTCTTT,CSADRGMNTEAFF
TRBJ2-1,many,TRBV11-3,TRBD2,TGTGCCAGCAGCTTAGGAGGGGGTAGCGGGGGGGCCTACAATGAGCAGTTCTTC,CASSLGGGSGGAYNEQFF
TRBJ1-1,.,TRBV9,.,TGTGCCAGCAGCGTAGAGATAAACCGGGACACTGAAGCTTTCTTT,CASSVEINRDTEAFF
TRBJ2-5,many,TRBV12-3/TRBV12-4,TRBD1,TGTGCCAGCAGTTTGGGACAGGGGATACAAGAGACCCAGTACTTC,CASSLGQGIQETQYF
TRBJ1-6,.,TRBV6-6,.,TGTGCCAGCAGTTACTACTCTGATCCTCCCCACTTT,CASSYYSDPPHF
TRBJ1-1,.,TRBV30,.,TGTGCCTGGAGTTCCACTATGTTGCAGGGATACACTGAAGCTTTCTTT,CAWSSTMLQGYTEAFF
TRBJ2-1,.,TRBV2,TRBD2,TGTGCCAGCAGTGAAGGAGGGACTAGCGGGGATCTGGAGACCCAGTTCTTC,CASSEGGTSGDLETQFF
TRBJ1-2,many,TRBV7-2,TRBD1,TGTGCCAGCAACCTCCAGGGGGGCGCCTATGGCTACACCTTC,CASNLQGGAYGYTF
TRBJ2-7,many,TRBV7-4,.,TGTGCCAGCAGTTTCCGCCGTGAGCGGTCCTACGAGCAGTACTTC,CASSFRRERSYEQYF
TRBJ2-7,once,TRBV20-1,.,TGCAGTGCTAGTAGGGACCTTGGTTCCTACGAGCAGTACTTC,CSASRDLGSYEQYF
TRBJ2-3,many,TRBV5-1,.,TGCGCCAGCACAAAAGCGACTAGCACAGATACGCAGTATTTT,CASTKATSTDTQYF
TRBJ1-4,.,TRBV5-1,.,TGCGCCAGCAGGATGGGGAACGGAGAACGGGAAAAACTGTTTTTT,CASRMGNGEREKLFF
TRBJ1-5,.,TRBV12-3/TRBV12-4,.,TGTGCCAGCAGTTTAGAGGGCTTGTTCCAGGGCAATCAGCCCCAGCATTTT,CASSLEGLFQGNQPQHF
TRBJ1-1,.,TRBV6-1,.,TGTGCCAGCATTGGACACTCCGCTGAAGCTTTCTTT,CASIGHSAEAFF
TRBJ1-2,.,TRBV12-3/TRBV12-4,.,TGTGCCAGCACTCACGCGACCGGGACACGTTACACCTTC,CASTHATGTRYTF
TRBJ2-1,many,TRBV7-6,.,TGTGCCAGCAGCCCGCAGGGGTACGGGCAGTTCTTC,CASSPQGYGQFF
TRBJ2-7,many,TRBV9,TRBD2,TGTGCCAGCAGCGTAGGAGTAGCGGGGATCTCCTACGAGCAGTACTTC,CASSVGVAGISYEQYF
TRBJ2-5,.,TRBV20-1,TRBD2,TGCAGTGCTAGAAAGAGGTCGGGGGGGACCCAAGAGACCCAGTACTTC,CSARKRSGGTQETQYF
TRBJ2-1,.,TRBV6-6,.,TGTGCCAGCAGTGCGGGACAGTCATATTACAATGAGCAGTTCTTC,CASSAGQSYYNEQFF
TRBJ2-3,.,TRBV29-1,.,TGCAGCGTTGAAGATCCAATCGGGGGAAGCACAGATACGCAGTATTTT,CSVEDPIGGSTDTQYF
TRBJ2-1,once,TRBV30,TRBD1,TGTGCCTGGTTGCGGGACAGGGGGCCTAATGAGCAGTTCTTC,CAWLRDRGPNEQFF
TRBJ2-7,many,TRBV9,TRBD1,TGTGCCAGCAGCGTAGACGAGACAGGGGACTACGAGCAGTACTTC,CASSVDETGDYEQYF
TRBJ2-3,.,TRBV5-1,.,TGCGCCAGTTGGGAGGGGGCTACCAGCACAGATACGCAGTATTTT,CASWEGATSTDTQYF
TRBJ1-6,.,TRBV7-3,.,TGTGCCAGCAGCAGAGAGGGCTCCTATAATTCACCCCTCCACTTT,CASSREGSYNSPLHF
TRBJ2-7,many,TRBV15,.,TGTGCCACCAGGGCTTCCGGACTCTCCTACGAGCAGTACTTC,CATRASGLSYEQYF
TRBJ1-4,.,TRBV25-1,.,TGTGCCAGCAGTAGGGGAAGGGGCACTAATGAAAAACGGTTTTTT,CASSRGRGTNEKRFF
TRBJ2-1,few,TRBV19,.,TGTGCCAGTAGTGTCGCTCGCGAGCAGTTCTTC,CASSVAREQFF
TRBJ2-6,many,TRBV7-9,.,TGTGCCAGCAGCTTCGGACCAACGGCTGGGGCCAACGTCCTGACTTTC,CASSFGPTAGANVLTF
TRBJ2-3,few,TRBV28,TRBD2,TGTGCCAGCAGTCTCACCGGGACTAGAGCGAATACGCAGTATTTT,CASSLTGTRANTQYF
TRBJ2-1,once,TRBV7-2,.,TGTGCCAGCAGCCCCCGACCCGACAATGAGCAGTTCTTC,CASSPRPDNEQFF
TRBJ2-2,once,TRBV6-2/TRBV6-3,.,TGTGCCAGCAGTTATGGGATGAACACCGGGAAGCTGTTTTTT,CASSYGMNTGKLFF
TRBJ2-1,many,TRBV11-2,.,TGTGCCAGCAGCTTAGTTCTAGCGCGAGGTGAGCAGTTCTTC,CASSLVLARGEQFF
TRBJ1-4,many,TRBV7-9,.,TGTGCCACCGGGGGACATAGTGAAAAACTGTTTTTT,CATGGHSEKLFF